The rows below give T cell receptor beta chains drawn from one sample of a study of blood T cells in healthy people across ages. TCRdb recomputed calls from the 5' RACE reads with MiXCR, one row per CDR3 protein. This table holds about 970,000 distinct CDR3 sequences, about 53% found once. Input material: blood. The receptors derive from a woman aged 55-69 years in good health. Each CDR3 is given with its conserved first and last residue. The order of the fields is V gene, D gene, clone size, J gene, CDR3 DNA, CDR3 protein. D genes are given only for firm matches. Size is omitted from some rows. Given values are once, few, many or a class for expanded clones.

v_gene: TRBV6-6; d_gene: TRBD2; abundance: few; j_gene: TRBJ2-1; CDR3nt: TGTGCCAGCAGCTCAGCCCCGACTAGCGGGAGAAATGAGCAGTTCTTC; CDR3aa: CASSSAPTSGRNEQFF
v_gene: TRBV2; d_gene: .; abundance: few; j_gene: TRBJ2-3; CDR3nt: TGTGCCAGCAGTGTCACCACAGATACGCAGTATTTT; CDR3aa: CASSVTTDTQYF
v_gene: TRBV12-3/TRBV12-4; d_gene: .; abundance: .; j_gene: TRBJ1-2; CDR3nt: TGTGCCAGCACCACGGCCGGAGCTAACTATGGCTACACCTTC; CDR3aa: CASTTAGANYGYTF
v_gene: TRBV16; d_gene: TRBD1; abundance: .; j_gene: TRBJ1-2; CDR3nt: TGTGCCAGCAACTTCAGGGTGGCCAGGGGGTCATTGAACTATGGCTACACCTTC; CDR3aa: CASNFRVARGSLNYGYTF
v_gene: TRBV20-1; d_gene: .; abundance: .; j_gene: TRBJ2-1; CDR3nt: TGCAGTGCAAGGACACGAACCTACAATGAGCAGTTCTTC; CDR3aa: CSARTRTYNEQFF
v_gene: TRBV9; d_gene: .; abundance: .; j_gene: TRBJ2-3; CDR3nt: TGTGCCAGCAGCGCAACCTCGGGGCGAGGGGGAGATACGCAGTATTTT; CDR3aa: CASSATSGRGGDTQYF
v_gene: TRBV7-2; d_gene: .; abundance: many; j_gene: TRBJ2-7; CDR3nt: TGTGCCAGCAGCTTAGGTCACTCCTTCTCCTACGAGCAGTACTTC; CDR3aa: CASSLGHSFSYEQYF
v_gene: TRBV6-6; d_gene: TRBD1; abundance: .; j_gene: TRBJ2-7; CDR3nt: TGTGCCAGCAGTTACGGGGACAGTTTCTACGAGCAGTACTTC; CDR3aa: CASSYGDSFYEQYF
v_gene: TRBV20-1; d_gene: TRBD2; abundance: few; j_gene: TRBJ2-1; CDR3nt: TGCAGTGCTTGGGTCGGGGGGGGAAATGAGCAGTTCTTC; CDR3aa: CSAWVGGGNEQFF
v_gene: TRBV6-2/TRBV6-3; d_gene: .; abundance: few; j_gene: TRBJ2-5; CDR3nt: TGTGCCAGCAGGAAGACAGGGAGGGAGACCCAGTACTTC; CDR3aa: CASRKTGRETQYF
v_gene: TRBV4-1; d_gene: TRBD1; abundance: .; j_gene: TRBJ1-1; CDR3nt: TGCGCCAGCAGCCACCCGGGACAGGGAGGCACTGAAGCTTTCTTT; CDR3aa: CASSHPGQGGTEAFF
v_gene: TRBV3-1; d_gene: .; abundance: .; j_gene: TRBJ2-7; CDR3nt: TGTGCCAGCAGCCCAGCAAGGGAATCCCACTACGAGCAGTACTTC; CDR3aa: CASSPARESHYEQYF
v_gene: TRBV28; d_gene: TRBD1; abundance: .; j_gene: TRBJ1-5; CDR3nt: TGTGCCAGCAAGACTCCCCGACAGGGCCTCAATCAGCCCCAGCATTTT; CDR3aa: CASKTPRQGLNQPQHF
v_gene: TRBV29-1; d_gene: .; abundance: .; j_gene: TRBJ2-3; CDR3nt: TGCAGCGTTGTTGCCCGGCTCGGACAGTATTTT; CDR3aa: CSVVARLGQYF
v_gene: TRBV7-8; d_gene: .; abundance: .; j_gene: TRBJ1-2; CDR3nt: TGTGCCAGCAGCTTAGGGGGGGCTACCCTATTGGGCTACACCTTC; CDR3aa: CASSLGGATLLGYTF
v_gene: TRBV6-6; d_gene: .; abundance: .; j_gene: TRBJ1-4; CDR3nt: TGTGCCAGCAAGGTGGGATCTAATGAAAAACTGTTTTTT; CDR3aa: CASKVGSNEKLFF
v_gene: TRBV4-1; d_gene: .; abundance: .; j_gene: TRBJ2-1; CDR3nt: TGCGCCAGCAGCCAGCAGGTGGTGGAGACCCAGTTCTTC; CDR3aa: CASSQQVVETQFF
v_gene: TRBV9; d_gene: .; abundance: .; j_gene: TRBJ2-3; CDR3nt: TGTGCCAGCATGCCGTTCGTGGCTAGCACAGATACGCAGTATTTT; CDR3aa: CASMPFVASTDTQYF
v_gene: TRBV11-3; d_gene: .; abundance: .; j_gene: TRBJ2-3; CDR3nt: TGTGCCAGCAGCCGCGGGACGTATAGCACAGATACGCAGTATTTT; CDR3aa: CASSRGTYSTDTQYF
v_gene: TRBV20-1; d_gene: .; abundance: once; j_gene: TRBJ2-3; CDR3nt: TGCAGTGCTTTCTTGGCCCACCAGACCCACACCAGAATGAATACGCAGTATTTT; CDR3aa: CSAFLAHQTHTRMNTQYF